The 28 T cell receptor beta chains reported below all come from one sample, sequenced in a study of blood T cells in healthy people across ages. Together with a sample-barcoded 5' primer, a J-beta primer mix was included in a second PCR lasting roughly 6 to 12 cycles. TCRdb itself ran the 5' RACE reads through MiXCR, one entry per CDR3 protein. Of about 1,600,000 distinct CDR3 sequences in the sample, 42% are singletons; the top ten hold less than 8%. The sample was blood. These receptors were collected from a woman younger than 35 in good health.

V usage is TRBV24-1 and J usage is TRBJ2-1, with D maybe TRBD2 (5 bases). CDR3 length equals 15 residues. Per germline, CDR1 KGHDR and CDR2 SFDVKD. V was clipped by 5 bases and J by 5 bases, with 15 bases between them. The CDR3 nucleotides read TGTGCCACCAGTGCCGGGAATATGGCTCACAATGAGCAGTTCTTC. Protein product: CATSAGNMAHNEQFF.

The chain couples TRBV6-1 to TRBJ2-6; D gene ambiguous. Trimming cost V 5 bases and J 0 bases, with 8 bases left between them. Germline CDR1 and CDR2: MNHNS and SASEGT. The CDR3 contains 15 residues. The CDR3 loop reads CASSLSTSGANVLTF. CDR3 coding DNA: TGTGCCAGCAGTCTCTCGACCTCTGGGGCCAACGTCCTGACTTTC.

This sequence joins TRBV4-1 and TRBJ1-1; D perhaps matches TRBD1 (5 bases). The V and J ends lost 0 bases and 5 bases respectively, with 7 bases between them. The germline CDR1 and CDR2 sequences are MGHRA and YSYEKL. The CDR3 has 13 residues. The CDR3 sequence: CASSQDWGTEAFF. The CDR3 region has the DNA TGCGCCAGCAGCCAAGATTGGGGGACTGAAGCTTTCTTT.

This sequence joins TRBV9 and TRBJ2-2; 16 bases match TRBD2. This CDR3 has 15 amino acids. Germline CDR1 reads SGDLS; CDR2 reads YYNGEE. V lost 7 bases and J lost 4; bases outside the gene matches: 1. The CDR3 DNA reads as TGTGCCAGCGGGACTAGCGGGGGGGCCACCGGGGAGCTGTTTTTT. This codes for CASGTSGGATGELFF.

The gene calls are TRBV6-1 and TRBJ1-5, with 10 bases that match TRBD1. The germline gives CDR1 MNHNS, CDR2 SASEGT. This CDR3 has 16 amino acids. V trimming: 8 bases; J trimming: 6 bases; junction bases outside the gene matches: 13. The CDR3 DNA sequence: TGTGCCAGCGCCCCCCGGGAGGACAGGGGGTTTCAGCCCCAGCATTTT. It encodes CASAPREDRGFQPQHF.

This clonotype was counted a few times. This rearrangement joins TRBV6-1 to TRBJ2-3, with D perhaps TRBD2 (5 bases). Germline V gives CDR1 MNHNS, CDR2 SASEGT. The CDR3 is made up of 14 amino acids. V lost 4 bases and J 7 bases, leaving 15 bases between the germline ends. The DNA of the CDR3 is TGTGCCAGCAGTGCCCAGGACGGAGGTTATACGCAGTATTTT. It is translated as CASSAQDGGYTQYF.

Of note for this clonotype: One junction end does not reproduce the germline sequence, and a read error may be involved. The CDR3 here is CAGSSRDMNYEQYF. The CDR3 region has the DNA TGTGCCGGCAGCTCCCGGGACATGAACTACGAGCAGTACTTC. V gene TRBV7-2 combines with J gene TRBJ2-4, with D perhaps TRBD1 (6 bases). The end of the DNA fits TRBJ2-7 better, so the J call may be wrong. This CDR3 has 14 amino acids. CDR1 is SGHTA, CDR2 FQGNSA, per germline.

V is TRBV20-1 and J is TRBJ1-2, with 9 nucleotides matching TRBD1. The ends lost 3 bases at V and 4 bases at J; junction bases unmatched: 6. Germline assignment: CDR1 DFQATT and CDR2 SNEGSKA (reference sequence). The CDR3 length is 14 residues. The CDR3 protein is CSASPGTGSYGYTF. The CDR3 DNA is TGCAGTGCTAGTCCCGGGACAGGGTCCTATGGCTACACCTTC.

The CDR3 sequence is CATSRARGSGANVLTF. CDR3 in DNA: TGTGCCACCAGCAGAGCCCGAGGATCCGGGGCCAACGTCCTGACTTTC. The rearrangement links TRBV15 to TRBJ2-6; D is undetermined. Per the germline V gene, CDR1 is LNHNV and CDR2 is YYDKDF (reference sequence). Trimming shortened V by 1 base and J by 4 bases, and 11 bases separated the two germline ends. This CDR3 spans 16 amino acids.

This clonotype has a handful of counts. The CDR3 reads CASSLGTPEQFF. CDR3 nucleotides: TGTGCCAGCAGCCTAGGGACCCCCGAGCAGTTCTTC. The chain carries TRBV5-6 and TRBJ2-1; D may be TRBD1 or TRBD2 (5 bases each). V lost 4 bases to trimming and J lost 10 bases, with 12 bases between them. The germline CDR1 and CDR2 sequences are SGHDT and YYEEEE. The CDR3 consists of 12 residues.

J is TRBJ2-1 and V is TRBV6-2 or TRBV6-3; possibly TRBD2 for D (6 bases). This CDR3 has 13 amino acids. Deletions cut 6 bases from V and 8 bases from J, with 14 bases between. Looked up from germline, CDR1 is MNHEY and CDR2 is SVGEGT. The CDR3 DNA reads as TGTGCCAGCAGGCCGGGCGGGGCACATGAGCAGTTCTTC. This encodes CASRPGGAHEQFF.

The DNA for the CDR3 is TGCAGTGCTAGAGATATTGAACGGGTCACAGATACGCAGTATTTT. Its protein product is CSARDIERVTDTQYF. The chain has TRBV20-1 and TRBJ2-3; D remains unclear. The CDR3 consists of 15 residues. The V gene lost 0 bases and the J gene lost 2 bases, with 12 bases spanning the gap. Germline CDR1 reads DFQATT; CDR2 reads SNEGSKA (reference sequence).

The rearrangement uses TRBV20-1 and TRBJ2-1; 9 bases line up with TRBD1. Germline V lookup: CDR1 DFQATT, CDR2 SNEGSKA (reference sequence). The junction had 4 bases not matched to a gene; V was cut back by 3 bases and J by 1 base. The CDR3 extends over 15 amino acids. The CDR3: CSASSGQGSYNEQFF. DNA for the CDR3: TGCAGTGCTAGTTCTGGACAGGGGTCCTACAATGAGCAGTTCTTC.

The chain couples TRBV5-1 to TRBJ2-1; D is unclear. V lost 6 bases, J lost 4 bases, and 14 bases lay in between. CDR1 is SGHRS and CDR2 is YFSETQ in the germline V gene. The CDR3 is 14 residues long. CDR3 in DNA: TGCGCCAGCACCCAGGCGTCCGATTACAATGAGCAGTTCTTC. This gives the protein CASTQASDYNEQFF.

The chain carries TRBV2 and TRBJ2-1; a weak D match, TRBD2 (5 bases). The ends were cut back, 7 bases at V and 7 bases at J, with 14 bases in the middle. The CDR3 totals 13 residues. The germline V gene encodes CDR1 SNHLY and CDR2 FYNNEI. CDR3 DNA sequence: TGTGCCAGCAAGGGCACTAGAGAAAATGAGCAGTTCTTC. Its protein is CASKGTRENEQFF.

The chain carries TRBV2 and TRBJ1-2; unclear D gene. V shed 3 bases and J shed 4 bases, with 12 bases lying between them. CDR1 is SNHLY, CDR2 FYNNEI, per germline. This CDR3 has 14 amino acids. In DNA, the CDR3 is TGTGCCAGCAGTGATTTGGGTTCCGGCTATGGCTACACCTTC. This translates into CASSDLGSGYGYTF.

CDR3 loop: CASSLEQGNYEQYF. The CDR3 DNA reads TGTGCCAGCAGCTTAGAACAGGGGAACTACGAGCAGTACTTC. The gene calls are TRBV11-2 and TRBJ2-7; 7 bases fit TRBD1. The CDR3 totals 14 residues. Germline V gene lookup returns CDR1 SGHAT and CDR2 FQNNGV. With 0 bases clipped from V and 3 bases from J, the junction kept 2 bases outside the gene matches.

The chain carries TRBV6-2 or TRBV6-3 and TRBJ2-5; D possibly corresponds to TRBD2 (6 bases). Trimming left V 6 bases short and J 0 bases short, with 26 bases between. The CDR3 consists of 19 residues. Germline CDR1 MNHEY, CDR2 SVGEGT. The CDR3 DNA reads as TGTGCCAGCAGGGGGACTCGTAAAAAACCCCAAGAAGACCAAGAGACCCAGTACTTC. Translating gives CASRGTRKKPQEDQETQYF.

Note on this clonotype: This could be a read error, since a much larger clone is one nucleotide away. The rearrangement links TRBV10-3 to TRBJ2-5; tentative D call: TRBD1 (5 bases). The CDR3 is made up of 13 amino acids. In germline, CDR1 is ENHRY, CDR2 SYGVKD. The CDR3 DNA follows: TGTGTCATCAGTGGGGTTCAGGGTGAGACCCAGTACTTC. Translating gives CVISGVQGETQYF.

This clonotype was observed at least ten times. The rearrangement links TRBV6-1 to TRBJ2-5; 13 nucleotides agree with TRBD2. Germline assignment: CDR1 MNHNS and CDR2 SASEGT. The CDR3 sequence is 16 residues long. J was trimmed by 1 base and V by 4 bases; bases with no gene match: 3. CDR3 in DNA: TGTGCCAGCAGTGTAGGGACTAGCGGGGCCCAAGAGACCCAGTACTTC. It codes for CASSVGTSGAQETQYF.

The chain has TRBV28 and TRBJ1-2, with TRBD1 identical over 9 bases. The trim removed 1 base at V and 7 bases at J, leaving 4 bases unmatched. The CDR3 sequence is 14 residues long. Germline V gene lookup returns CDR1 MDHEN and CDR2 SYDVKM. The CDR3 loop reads CASSLSGTGLGYTF. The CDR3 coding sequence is TGTGCCAGCAGTTTATCCGGGACAGGGCTTGGCTACACCTTC.

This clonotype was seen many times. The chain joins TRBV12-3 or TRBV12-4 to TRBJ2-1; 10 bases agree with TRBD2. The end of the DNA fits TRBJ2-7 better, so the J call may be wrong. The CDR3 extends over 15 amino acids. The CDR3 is CASSLGTSGYNEQYF. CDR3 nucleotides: TGTGCCAGCAGTTTAGGGACTAGCGGTTACAATGAGCAGTACTTC.

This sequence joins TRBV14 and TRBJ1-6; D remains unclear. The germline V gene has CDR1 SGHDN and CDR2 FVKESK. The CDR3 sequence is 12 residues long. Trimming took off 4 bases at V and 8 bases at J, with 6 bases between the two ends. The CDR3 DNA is TGTGCCAGCAGCCGAAACTATTCACCCCTCCACTTT. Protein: CASSRNYSPLHF. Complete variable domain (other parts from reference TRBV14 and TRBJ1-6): EAGVTQFPSHSVIEKGQTVTLRCDPISGHDNLYWYRRVMGKEIKFLLHFVKESKQDESGMPNNRFLAERTGGTYSTLKVQPAELEDSGVYFCASSRNYSPLHFGNGTRLTVT.

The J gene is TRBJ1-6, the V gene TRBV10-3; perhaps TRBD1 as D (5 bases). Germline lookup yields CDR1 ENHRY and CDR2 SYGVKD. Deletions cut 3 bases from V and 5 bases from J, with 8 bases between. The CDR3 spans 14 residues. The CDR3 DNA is TGTGCCATCAGTGACAGGGATAATAATTCACCCCTCCACTTT. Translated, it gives CAISDRDNNSPLHF.

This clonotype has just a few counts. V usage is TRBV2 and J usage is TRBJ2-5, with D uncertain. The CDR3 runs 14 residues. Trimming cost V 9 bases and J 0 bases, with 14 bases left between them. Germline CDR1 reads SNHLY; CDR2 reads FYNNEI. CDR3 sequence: CARGDDGDQETQYF. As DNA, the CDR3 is TGTGCCAGAGGAGACGACGGTGACCAAGAGACCCAGTACTTC.

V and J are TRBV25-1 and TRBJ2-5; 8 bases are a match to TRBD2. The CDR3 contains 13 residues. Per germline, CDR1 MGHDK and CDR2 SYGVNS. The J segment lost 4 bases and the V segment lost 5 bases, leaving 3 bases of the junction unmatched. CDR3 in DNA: TGTGCCAGCAGTAGCGGGGGCCCAGAGACCCAGTACTTC. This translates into CASSSGGPETQYF.

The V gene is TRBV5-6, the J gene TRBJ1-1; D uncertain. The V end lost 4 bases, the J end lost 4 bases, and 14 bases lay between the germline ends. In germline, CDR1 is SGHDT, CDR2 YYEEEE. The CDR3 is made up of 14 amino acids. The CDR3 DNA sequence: TGTGCCAGCAGCCTACGCACCTCGGGCACTGAAGCTTTCTTT. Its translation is CASSLRTSGTEAFF.

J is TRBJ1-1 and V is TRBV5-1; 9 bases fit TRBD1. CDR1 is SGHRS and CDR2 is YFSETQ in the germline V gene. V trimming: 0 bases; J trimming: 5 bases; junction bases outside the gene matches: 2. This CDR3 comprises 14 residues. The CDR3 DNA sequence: TGCGCCAGCAGCTTGGAACAGGGGGCGACTGAAGCTTTCTTT. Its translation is CASSLEQGATEAFF.